This T cell receptor beta chain originates from a study of siplizumab effects on memory and regulatory T cells. Overall study findings and caveats: Contribution to the alloresponse seemed major for naive T cells, which also seemed more diverse than memory cells.

Germline V CDR1 and CDR2: MDHEN, SYDVKM. Between the trimmed V and J ends, which lost 5 bases and 4 bases, there was a span of 14 bases. This CDR3 has 14 amino acids. Method: immunoSEQ multiplex PCR; TCRdb's copy keeps in-frame clones and lacks some. The sample comprises approximately 92,000 clones, roughly 94% of which are singletons, and 1% to 1.5% rests with the top ten. A word on this clone: Its antigen is currently unknown.

The origin of this receptor is a human donor in good health. The sequencing input was non-Treg CD4+ T cells sorted from blood. V and J are TRBV28 and TRBJ1-2; the D gene is possibly TRBD1 (5 bases). The CDR3 sequence is CASSINQGSYGYTF. As DNA, the CDR3 is TGTGCCAGCAGTATCAACCAGGGAAGCTATGGCTACACCTTC.